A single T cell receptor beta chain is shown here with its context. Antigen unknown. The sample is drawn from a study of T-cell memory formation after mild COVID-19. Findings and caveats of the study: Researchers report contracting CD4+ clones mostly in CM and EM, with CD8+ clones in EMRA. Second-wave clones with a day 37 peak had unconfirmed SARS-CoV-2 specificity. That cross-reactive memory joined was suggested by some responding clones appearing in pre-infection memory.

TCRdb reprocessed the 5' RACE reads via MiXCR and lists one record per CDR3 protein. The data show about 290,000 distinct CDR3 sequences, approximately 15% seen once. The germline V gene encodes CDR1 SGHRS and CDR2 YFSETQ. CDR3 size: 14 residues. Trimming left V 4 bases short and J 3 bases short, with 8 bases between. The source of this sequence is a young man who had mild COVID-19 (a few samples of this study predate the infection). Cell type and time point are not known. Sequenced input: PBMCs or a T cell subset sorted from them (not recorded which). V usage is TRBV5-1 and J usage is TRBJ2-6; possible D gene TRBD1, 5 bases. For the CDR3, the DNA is TGCGCCAGCAGCCCAGGGTTTGGGGCCAACGTCCTGACTTTC. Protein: CASSPGFGANVLTF.